One and the same sample provided the 18 T cell receptor beta chains below, sequenced in a study of shared clonotypes between healthy human individuals. Libraries were prepared by immunoSEQ multiplex PCR; TCRdb keeps only in-frame clonotypes and omits some of them. The sample yields fewer than 2.5 million clones, over 85% seen once. Sequences were obtained from naive CD4+ T cells from PBMCs. Regarding subset: CD45RA+ positively selected. These receptors all stem from a man younger than 30 in good health. Some clones in this sample may be carry-over from other donors' samples.

The gene calls are TRBV29-1 and TRBJ1-1; D possibly corresponds to TRBD1 (6 bases). CDR3 length: 11 amino acids. Germline loops: CDR1 SQVTM, CDR2 ANQGSEA. CDR3 loop: CSGQQGSEAFF. Here the CDR3 DNA reads TGCAGTGGGCAACAGGGTTCTGAAGCTTTCTTT. Filled out from reference TRBV29-1 and TRBJ1-1, the complete variable domain reads SAVISQKPSRDICQRGTSLTIQCQVDSQVTMMFWYRQQPGQSLTLIATANQGSEATYESGFVIDKFPISRPNLTFSTLTVSNMSPEDSSIYLCSGQQGSEAFFGQGTRLTVV.

The genes are TRBV6-1 and TRBJ1-5; D unclear. This CDR3 has 14 residues. The V end lost 7 bases, the J end lost 0 bases, and 10 bases lay between the germline ends. Germline-derived CDR1 and CDR2 are MNHNS and SASEGT. The CDR3 DNA reads TGTGCCAGCAATCCGACAAATAGCAATCAGCCCCAGCATTTT. This gives the protein CASNPTNSNQPQHF.

The genes are TRBV30 and TRBJ1-5; the D gene is possibly TRBD1 (5 bases). CDR3 length: 17 residues. The V end lost 2 bases, the J end lost 9 bases, and 26 bases lay between the germline ends. CDR1 is GTSNPN, CDR2 SVGIG, per germline (reference sequence). The CDR3 loop is CAWSQGLTGTPSGPQHF. DNA of the CDR3: TGTGCCTGGAGTCAAGGGTTAACAGGAACCCCGAGTGGGCCCCAGCATTTT. The full variable domain, with the rest looked up from reference TRBV30 and TRBJ1-5, is SQTIHQWPATLVQPVGSPLSLECTVEGTSNPNLYWYRQAAGRGLQLLFYSVGIGQISSEVPQNLSASRPQDRQFILSSKKLLLSDSGFYLCAWSQGLTGTPSGPQHFGDGTRLSIL.

The CDR3 sequence: CASRGLGAGSGNTIYF. CDR3 nucleotides: TGTGCCAGTAGAGGGTTGGGAGCTGGCTCTGGAAACACCATATATTTT. This chain connects TRBV27 to TRBJ1-3; the D is unclear. The CDR3 spans 16 residues. V gave up 9 bases and J gave up 0 bases, with 18 bases separating them. Per the germline V gene, CDR1 is MNHEY and CDR2 is SMNVEV (reference sequence).

J is TRBJ2-2 and V is TRBV9, with a possible D match to TRBD1 (6 bases). CDR3 size: 14 residues. Germline V gene lookup returns CDR1 SGDLS and CDR2 YYNGEE. Trimming shortened V by 0 bases and J by 7 bases, and 10 bases separated the two germline ends. The CDR3 DNA follows: TGTGCCAGCAGCGTAGCAGGGGATGGCGGGGAGCTGTTTTTT. This translates into CASSVAGDGGELFF. The variable domain in full, with the rest retrieved from reference TRBV9 and TRBJ2-2, is DSGVTQTPKHLITATGQRVTLRCSPRSGDLSVYWYQQSLDQGLQFLIQYYNGEERAKGNILERFSAQQFPDLHSELNLSSLELGDSALYFCASSVAGDGGELFFGEGSRLTVL.

The chain is built from TRBV4-2 and TRBJ2-5, with 7 positions matching TRBD2. V was pared by 0 bases and J by 5 bases, with 6 bases of the junction left unmatched. Germline V CDR1 and CDR2: LGHNA, YNFKEQ. CDR3 length equals 15 residues. The CDR3 reads CASSQDGPGRETQYF. The CDR3 coding sequence is TGTGCCAGCAGCCAAGATGGTCCCGGGAGGGAGACCCAGTACTTC.

The V and J genes are TRBV5-1 and TRBJ2-3, with unresolved D. The V and J ends lost 1 base and 0 bases respectively, with 6 bases between them. The CDR3 runs 14 residues. Germline-derived CDR1 and CDR2 are SGHRS and YFSETQ. The CDR3 DNA reads as TGCGCCAGCAGCTTGCCTTCAAGCACAGATACGCAGTATTTT. As protein: CASSLPSSTDTQYF.

The chain is built from TRBV11-2 and TRBJ1-1, with TRBD1 matching 10 bases. J gave up 4 bases and V 5 bases, and 13 bases lay outside the gene matches. Germline V lookup: CDR1 SGHAT, CDR2 FQNNGV. The CDR3 extends over 17 amino acids. CDR3 loop: CASSPAVTGGAGTEAFF. CDR3 sequence (DNA): TGTGCCAGCAGCCCCGCCGTGACAGGGGGCGCAGGCACTGAAGCTTTCTTT.

This chain links TRBV5-1 with TRBJ2-7; D possibly corresponds to TRBD1 (5 bases). Germline V gives CDR1 SGHRS, CDR2 YFSETQ. This CDR3 region has 14 residues. The V gene lost 5 bases and the J gene lost 2 bases, with 14 bases spanning the gap. CDR3 nucleotide sequence: TGCGCCAGCAGTCTCCTAGGGGTCACCTACGAGCAGTACTTC. Its translation: CASSLLGVTYEQYF.

The chain recombines TRBV19 with TRBJ1-2; D unclear. This CDR3 comprises 13 residues. V lost 6 bases to trimming and J lost 5 bases, with 13 bases between them. Germline V CDR1 and CDR2: LNHDA, SQIVND (reference sequence). CDR3 DNA sequence: TGTGCCAGTAGCCCCGGCAAGGGATATGGCTACACCTTC. Its translation: CASSPGKGYGYTF.

This clone was found a few times. This same CDR3 is encoded by further DNA sequences in the sample. The chain couples TRBV5-4 to TRBJ1-1; D is possibly TRBD1 (5 bases). Germline CDR1 and CDR2: SGHNT and YYREEE (reference sequence). V gave up 4 bases and J gave up 1 base, with 8 bases separating them. The CDR3 spans 13 residues. CDR3 region: CASSRDRNTEAFF. The CDR3 DNA reads as TGTGCCAGCAGCCGCGACAGGAACACTGAAGCTTTCTTT.

The chain combines TRBV11-2 with TRBJ1-3, with D uncertain. Germline CDR1 SGHAT, CDR2 FQNNGV. This CDR3 region has 16 residues. V shed 4 bases and J shed 0 bases, with 13 bases lying between them. The CDR3 here is CASSSGRSSSGNTIYF. The CDR3 region has the DNA TGTGCCAGCAGCTCTGGGCGGTCCAGCTCTGGAAACACCATATATTTT.

The rearrangement joins TRBV16 to TRBJ2-6; D unclear. CDR3 length: 16 residues. The germline V gene encodes CDR1 KGHSY and CDR2 FQNENV. The V gene lost 2 bases and the J gene lost 1 base, with 9 bases spanning the gap. CDR3 DNA sequence: TGTGCCAGCAGCCAAAAGGGAAAATCTGGGGCCAACGTCCTGACTTTC. Encoded protein: CASSQKGKSGANVLTF.

The chain combines TRBV5-1 with TRBJ2-7; D is perhaps TRBD2 (5 bases). This CDR3 has 14 amino acids. The ends were cut back, 4 bases at V and 5 bases at J, with 16 bases in the middle. Germline CDR1 and CDR2: SGHRS and YFSETQ. In nucleotides, the CDR3 is TGCGCCAGCAGCGCGGACCCACGTAGCGACGAGCAGTACTTC. Translating gives CASSADPRSDEQYF.

The V and J genes are TRBV27 and TRBJ2-1; 8 positions match TRBD2. The length of the CDR3 is 16 residues. The V segment lost 5 bases and the J segment 6 bases; nucleotides outside the gene matches: 12. Germline lookup yields CDR1 MNHEY and CDR2 SMNVEV (reference sequence). CDR3 residues: CASSDHGLAGTNEQFF. The CDR3 DNA reads as TGTGCCAGCAGTGACCATGGACTAGCTGGGACCAATGAGCAGTTCTTC.

The chain recombines TRBV2 with TRBJ2-1, with unresolved D. The CDR3 has 11 residues. From germline, CDR1 is SNHLY and CDR2 FYNNEI. The V end was cut by 6 bases, the J end by 9 bases, with 9 bases between. For the CDR3, the DNA is TGTGCCAGCAGGAAGGAATTTGAGCAGTTCTTC. This sequence encodes CASRKEFEQFF.

As DNA, the CDR3 is TGTGCCAGCAGCCTTATTGGACACCCGCCCTACGAGCAGTACTTC. Protein product: CASSLIGHPPYEQYF. The chain has TRBV14 and TRBJ2-7; D perhaps matches TRBD1 (5 bases). Trimming took off 4 bases at V and 2 bases at J, with 15 bases between the two ends. Germline CDR1 and CDR2: SGHDN and FVKESK. The CDR3 has 15 amino acids.

The V gene is TRBV5-4, the J gene TRBJ1-3; no clear D. Germline V gene sequence: CDR1 SGHNT, CDR2 YYREEE (reference sequence). Trimming took 0 bases from V and 0 from J, leaving 4 bases between them. The CDR3 length is 14 residues. The CDR3 nucleotides are TGTGCCAGCAGCTTGGATTACTCTGGAAACACCATATATTTT. Translated: CASSLDYSGNTIYF.